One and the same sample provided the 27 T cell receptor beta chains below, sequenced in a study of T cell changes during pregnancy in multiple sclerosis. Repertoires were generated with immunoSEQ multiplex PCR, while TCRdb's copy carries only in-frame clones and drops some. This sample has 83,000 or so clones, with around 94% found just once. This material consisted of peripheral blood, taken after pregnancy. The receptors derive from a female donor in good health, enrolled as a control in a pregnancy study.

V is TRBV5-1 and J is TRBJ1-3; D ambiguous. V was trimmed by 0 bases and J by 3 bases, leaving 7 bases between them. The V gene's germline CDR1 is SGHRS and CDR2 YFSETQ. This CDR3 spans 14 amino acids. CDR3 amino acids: CASSLVLGGNTIYF. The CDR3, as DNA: TGCGCCAGCAGCTTGGTCCTCGGTGGAAACACCATATATTTT. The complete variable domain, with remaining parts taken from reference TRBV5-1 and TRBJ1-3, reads KAGVTQTPRYLIKTRGQQVTLSCSPISGHRSVSWYQQTPGQGLQFLFEYFSETQRNKGNFPGRFSGRQFSNSRSEMNVSTLELGDSALYLCASSLVLGGNTIYFGEGSWLTVV.

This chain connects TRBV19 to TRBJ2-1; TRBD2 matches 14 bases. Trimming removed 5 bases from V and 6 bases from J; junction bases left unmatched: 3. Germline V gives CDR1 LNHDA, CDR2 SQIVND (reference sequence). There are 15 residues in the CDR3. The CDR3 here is CASSSGTSGSNEQFF. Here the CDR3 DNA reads TGTGCCAGTAGTTCCGGGACTAGCGGGAGCAATGAGCAGTTCTTC.

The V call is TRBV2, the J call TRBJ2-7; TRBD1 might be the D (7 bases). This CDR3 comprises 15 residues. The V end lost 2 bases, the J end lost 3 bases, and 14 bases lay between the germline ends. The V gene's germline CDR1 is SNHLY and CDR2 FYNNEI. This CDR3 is CASSERTGGVYEQYF. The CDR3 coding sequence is TGTGCCAGCAGTGAACGGACAGGCGGGGTCTACGAGCAGTACTTC.

CDR3 bases: TGTGCCAGCAGTGAACAGGAATACCAAGAGACCCAGTACTTC. Translated, it gives CASSEQEYQETQYF. The chain combines TRBV2 with TRBJ2-5; D not certain. V was shortened by 2 bases and J by 0 bases, with 7 bases between the two germline ends. CDR1 is SNHLY and CDR2 is FYNNEI in the germline V gene. This CDR3 spans 14 amino acids.

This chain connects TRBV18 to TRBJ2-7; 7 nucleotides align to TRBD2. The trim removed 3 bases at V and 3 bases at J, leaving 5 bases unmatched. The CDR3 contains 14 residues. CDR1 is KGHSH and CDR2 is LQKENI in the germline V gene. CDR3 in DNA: TGTGCCAGCTCACCTGCTAGCGGAAACTACGAGCAGTACTTC. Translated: CASSPASGNYEQYF.

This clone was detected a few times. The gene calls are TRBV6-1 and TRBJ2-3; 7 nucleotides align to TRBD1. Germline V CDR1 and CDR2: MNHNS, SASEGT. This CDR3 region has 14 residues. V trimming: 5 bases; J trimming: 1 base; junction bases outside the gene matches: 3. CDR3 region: CASSPGQGTDTQYF. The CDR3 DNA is TGTGCCAGCAGTCCTGGACAGGGCACAGATACGCAGTATTTT.

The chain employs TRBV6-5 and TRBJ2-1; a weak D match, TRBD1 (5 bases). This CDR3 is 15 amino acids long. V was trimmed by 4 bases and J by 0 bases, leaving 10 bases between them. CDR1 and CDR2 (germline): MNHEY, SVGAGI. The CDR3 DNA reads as TGTGCCAGCAGTTGGGGCGGTCCCTCCTACAATGAGCAGTTCTTC. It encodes CASSWGGPSYNEQFF.

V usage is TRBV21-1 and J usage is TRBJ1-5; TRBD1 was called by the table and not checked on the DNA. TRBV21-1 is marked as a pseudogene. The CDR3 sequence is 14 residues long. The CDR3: CASSKVRGHQPQHF. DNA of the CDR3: TGTGCCAGCAGCAAAGTCAGGGGGCACCAGCCCCAGCATTTT.

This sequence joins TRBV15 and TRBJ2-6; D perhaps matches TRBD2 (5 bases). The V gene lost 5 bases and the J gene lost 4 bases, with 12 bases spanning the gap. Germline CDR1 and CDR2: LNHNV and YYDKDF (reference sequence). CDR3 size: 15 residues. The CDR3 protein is CATSDEERGANVLTF. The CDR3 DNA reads TGTGCCACCAGCGACGAGGAGCGGGGGGCCAACGTCCTGACTTTC.

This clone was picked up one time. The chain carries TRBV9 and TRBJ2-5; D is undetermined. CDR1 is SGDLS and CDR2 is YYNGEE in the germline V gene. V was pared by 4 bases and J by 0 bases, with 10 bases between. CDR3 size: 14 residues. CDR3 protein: CASSSTPYQETQYF. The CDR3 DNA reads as TGTGCCAGCAGCTCGACTCCGTACCAAGAGACCCAGTACTTC.

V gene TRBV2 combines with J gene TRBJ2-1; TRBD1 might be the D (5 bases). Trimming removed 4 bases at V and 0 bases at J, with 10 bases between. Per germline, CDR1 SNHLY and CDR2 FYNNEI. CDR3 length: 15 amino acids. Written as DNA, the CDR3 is TGTGCCAGCAGTGTCACAGGTGGCTCCTACAATGAGCAGTTCTTC. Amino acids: CASSVTGGSYNEQFF.

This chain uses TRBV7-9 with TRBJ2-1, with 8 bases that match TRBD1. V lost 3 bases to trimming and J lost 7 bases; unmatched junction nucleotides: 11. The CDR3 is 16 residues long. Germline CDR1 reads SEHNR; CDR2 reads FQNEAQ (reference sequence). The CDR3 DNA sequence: TGTGCCAGCAGCTTCTCCAGGGGGCGGACCCTAAATGAGCAGTTCTTC. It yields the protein CASSFSRGRTLNEQFF.

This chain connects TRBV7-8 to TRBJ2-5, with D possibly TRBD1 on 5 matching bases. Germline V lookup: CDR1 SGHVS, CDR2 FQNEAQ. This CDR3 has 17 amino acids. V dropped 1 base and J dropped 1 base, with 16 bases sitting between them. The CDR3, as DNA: TGTGCCAGCAGCTTAGGGGGATCATGGGGCATCCAAGAGACCCAGTACTTC. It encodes CASSLGGSWGIQETQYF.

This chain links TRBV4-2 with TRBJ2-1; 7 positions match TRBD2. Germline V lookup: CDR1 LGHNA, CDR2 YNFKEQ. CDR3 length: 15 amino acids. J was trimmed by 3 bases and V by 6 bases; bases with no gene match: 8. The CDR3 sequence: CASSPAGDRYNEQFF. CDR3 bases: TGTGCCAGCAGTCCTGCGGGAGATCGCTACAATGAGCAGTTCTTC.

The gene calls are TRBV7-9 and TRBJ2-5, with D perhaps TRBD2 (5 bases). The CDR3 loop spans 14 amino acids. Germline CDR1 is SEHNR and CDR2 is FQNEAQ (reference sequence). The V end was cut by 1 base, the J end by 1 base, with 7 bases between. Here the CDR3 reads CASSLGGIQETQYF. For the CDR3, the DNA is TGTGCCAGCAGCTTAGGAGGGATCCAAGAGACCCAGTACTTC. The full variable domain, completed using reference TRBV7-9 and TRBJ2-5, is DTGVSQNPRHKITKRGQNVTFRCDPISEHNRLYWYRQTLGQGPEFLTYFQNEAQLEKSRLLSDRFSAERPKGSFSTLEIQRTEQGDSAMYLCASSLGGIQETQYFGPGTRLLVL.

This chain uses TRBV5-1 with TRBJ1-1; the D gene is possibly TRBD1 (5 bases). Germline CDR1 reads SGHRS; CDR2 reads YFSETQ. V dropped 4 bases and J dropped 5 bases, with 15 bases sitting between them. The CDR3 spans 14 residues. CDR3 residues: CASSAVGTRTEAFF. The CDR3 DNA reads TGCGCCAGCAGCGCCGTTGGGACTCGGACTGAAGCTTTCTTT.

CDR3 protein: CASSFVTGVRGEQFF. CDR3 nucleotides: TGTGCCAGCAGTTTTGTGACAGGGGTTCGGGGGGAGCAGTTCTTC. The rearrangement links TRBV28 to TRBJ2-1, with TRBD1 matching over 8 bases. The CDR3 spans 15 residues. The V segment lost 3 bases and the J segment 10 bases; nucleotides outside the gene matches: 11. CDR1 is MDHEN and CDR2 is SYDVKM in the germline V gene.

The CDR3 loop reads CAISPSGLNSGYTF. CDR3 nucleotide sequence: TGTGCCATCAGCCCTTCGGGACTCAACAGCGGCTACACCTTC. The chain is built from TRBV10-3 and TRBJ1-2; tentative D call: TRBD1 (5 bases). V dropped 6 bases and J dropped 8 bases, with 19 bases sitting between them. There are 14 residues in the CDR3. Looked up from germline, CDR1 is ENHRY and CDR2 is SYGVKD.

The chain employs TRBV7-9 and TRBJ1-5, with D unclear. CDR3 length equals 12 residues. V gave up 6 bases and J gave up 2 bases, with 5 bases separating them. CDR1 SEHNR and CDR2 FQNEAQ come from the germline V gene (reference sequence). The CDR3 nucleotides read TGTGCCAGCAGGATAGGCAATCAGCCCCAGCATTTT. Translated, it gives CASRIGNQPQHF.

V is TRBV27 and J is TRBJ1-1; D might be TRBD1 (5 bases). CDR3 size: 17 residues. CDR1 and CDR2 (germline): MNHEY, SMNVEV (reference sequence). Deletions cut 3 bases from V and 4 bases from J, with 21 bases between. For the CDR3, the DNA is TGTGCCAGCAGTTTTTCCGGGGAGGGGAGGGAGGGCACTGAAGCTTTCTTT. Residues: CASSFSGEGREGTEAFF.

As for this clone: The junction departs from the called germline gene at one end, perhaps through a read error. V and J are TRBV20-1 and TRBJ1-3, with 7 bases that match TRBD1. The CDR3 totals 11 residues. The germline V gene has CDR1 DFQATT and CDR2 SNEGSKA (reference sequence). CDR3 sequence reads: CSASNAGTVHF. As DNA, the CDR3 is TGCAGTGCCTCCAACGCCGGGACAGTCCATTTT.

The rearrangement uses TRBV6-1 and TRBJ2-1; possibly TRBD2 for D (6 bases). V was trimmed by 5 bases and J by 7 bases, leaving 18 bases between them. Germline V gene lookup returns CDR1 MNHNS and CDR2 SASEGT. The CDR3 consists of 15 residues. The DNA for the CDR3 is TGTGCCAGCAGTCTCCTCGGAGGGCCAGAAAATGAGCAGTTCTTC. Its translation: CASSLLGGPENEQFF.

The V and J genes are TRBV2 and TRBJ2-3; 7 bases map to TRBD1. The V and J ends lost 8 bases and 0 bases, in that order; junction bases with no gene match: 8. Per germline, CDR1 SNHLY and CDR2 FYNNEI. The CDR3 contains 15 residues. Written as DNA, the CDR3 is TGTGCCAGCGGCAGGACAGGACCTAGCACAGATACGCAGTATTTT. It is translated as CASGRTGPSTDTQYF. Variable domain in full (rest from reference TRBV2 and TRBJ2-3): EPEVTQTPSHQVTQMGQEVILRCVPISNHLYFYWYRQILGQKVEFLVSFYNNEISEKSEIFDDQFSVERPDGSNFTLKIRSTKLEDSAMYFCASGRTGPSTDTQYFGPGTRLTVL.

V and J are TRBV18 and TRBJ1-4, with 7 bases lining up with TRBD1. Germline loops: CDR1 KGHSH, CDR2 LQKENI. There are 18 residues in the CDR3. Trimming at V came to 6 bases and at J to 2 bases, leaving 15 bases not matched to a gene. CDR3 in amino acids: CASSVRQGTSSTNEKLFF. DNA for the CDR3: TGTGCCAGCTCGGTTCGACAGGGAACCTCCTCGACTAATGAAAAACTGTTTTTT.

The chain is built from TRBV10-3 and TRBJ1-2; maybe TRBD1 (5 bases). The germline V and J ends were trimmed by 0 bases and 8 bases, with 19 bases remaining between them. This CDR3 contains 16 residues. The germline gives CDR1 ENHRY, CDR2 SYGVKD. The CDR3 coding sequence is TGTGCCATCAGTGAGTCAGTCAGGGTATCTACGGAGGGCTACACCTTC. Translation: CAISESVRVSTEGYTF.

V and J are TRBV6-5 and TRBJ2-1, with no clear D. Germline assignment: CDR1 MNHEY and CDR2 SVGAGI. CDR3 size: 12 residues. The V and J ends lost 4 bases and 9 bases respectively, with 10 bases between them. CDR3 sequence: CASSFDSSEQFF. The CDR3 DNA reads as TGTGCCAGCAGTTTTGACTCCTCTGAGCAGTTCTTC.

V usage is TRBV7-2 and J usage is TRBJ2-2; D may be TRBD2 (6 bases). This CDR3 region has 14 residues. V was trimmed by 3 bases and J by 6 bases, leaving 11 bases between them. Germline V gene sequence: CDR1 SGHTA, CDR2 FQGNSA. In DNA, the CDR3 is TGTGCCAGCAGCTTCGGCGGGATTCCCGGGGAGCTGTTTTTT. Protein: CASSFGGIPGELFF.